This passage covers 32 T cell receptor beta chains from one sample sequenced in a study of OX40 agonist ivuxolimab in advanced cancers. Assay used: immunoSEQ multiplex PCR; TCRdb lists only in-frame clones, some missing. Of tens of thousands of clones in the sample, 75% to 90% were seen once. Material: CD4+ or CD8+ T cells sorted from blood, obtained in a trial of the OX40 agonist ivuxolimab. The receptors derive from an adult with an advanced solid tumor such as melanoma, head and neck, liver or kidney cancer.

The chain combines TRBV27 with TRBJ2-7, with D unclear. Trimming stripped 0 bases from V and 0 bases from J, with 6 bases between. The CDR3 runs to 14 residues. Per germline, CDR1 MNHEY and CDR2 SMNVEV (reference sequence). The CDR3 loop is CASSLSATSYEQYF. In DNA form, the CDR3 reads TGTGCCAGCAGTTTATCGGCCACCTCCTACGAGCAGTACTTC.

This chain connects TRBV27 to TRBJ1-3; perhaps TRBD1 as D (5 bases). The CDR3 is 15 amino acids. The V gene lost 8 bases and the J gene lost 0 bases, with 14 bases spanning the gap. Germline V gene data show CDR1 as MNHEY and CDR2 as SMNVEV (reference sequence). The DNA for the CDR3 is TGTGCCAGCGCCTCATCCGGGGGCTCTGGAAACACCATATATTTT. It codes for CASASSGGSGNTIYF.

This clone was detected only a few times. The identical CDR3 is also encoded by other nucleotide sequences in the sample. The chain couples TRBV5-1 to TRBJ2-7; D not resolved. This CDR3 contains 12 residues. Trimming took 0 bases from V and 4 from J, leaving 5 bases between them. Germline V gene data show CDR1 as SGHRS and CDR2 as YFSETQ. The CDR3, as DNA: TGCGCCAGCAGCTTGGGGGGATACGAGCAGTACTTC. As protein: CASSLGGYEQYF.

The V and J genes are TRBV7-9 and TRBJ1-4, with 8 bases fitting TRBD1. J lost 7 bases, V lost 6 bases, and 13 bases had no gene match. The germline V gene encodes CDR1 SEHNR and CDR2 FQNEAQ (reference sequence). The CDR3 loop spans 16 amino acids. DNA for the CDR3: TGTGCCAGCAGTACCGGGACAGGATTTAGGTTTGAAAAACTGTTTTTT. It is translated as CASSTGTGFRFEKLFF.

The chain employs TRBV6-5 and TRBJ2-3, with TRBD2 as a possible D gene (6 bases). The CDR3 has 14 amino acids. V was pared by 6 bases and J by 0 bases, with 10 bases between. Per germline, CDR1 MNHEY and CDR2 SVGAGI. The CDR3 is CASRGGPSTDTQYF. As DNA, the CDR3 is TGTGCCAGCAGGGGGGGACCGAGCACAGATACGCAGTATTTT.

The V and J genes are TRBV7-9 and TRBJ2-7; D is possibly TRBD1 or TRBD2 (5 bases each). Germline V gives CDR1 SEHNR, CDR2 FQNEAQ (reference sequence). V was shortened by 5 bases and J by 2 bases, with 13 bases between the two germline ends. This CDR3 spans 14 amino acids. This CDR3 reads CASSPEGSPYEQYF. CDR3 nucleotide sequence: TGTGCCAGCAGCCCAGAGGGGAGTCCCTACGAGCAGTACTTC.

CDR3 protein: CASSYLQGYEQYF. The CDR3 coding sequence is TGTGCCAGCAGTTACTTACAGGGCTACGAGCAGTACTTC. This sequence joins TRBV6-6 and TRBJ2-7; TRBD1 might be the D (6 bases). V lost 1 base, J lost 3 bases, and 7 bases lay in between. CDR1 and CDR2 (germline): MNHNY, SVGAGI (reference sequence). This CDR3 has 13 amino acids.

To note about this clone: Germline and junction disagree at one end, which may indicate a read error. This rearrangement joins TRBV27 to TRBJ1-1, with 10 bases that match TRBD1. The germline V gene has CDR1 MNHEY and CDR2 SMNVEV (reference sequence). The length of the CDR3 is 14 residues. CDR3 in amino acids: CASSWAGTGARSVF. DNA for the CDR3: TGTGCCAGCAGTTGGGCCGGGACAGGGGCCCGTTCGGTCTTT.

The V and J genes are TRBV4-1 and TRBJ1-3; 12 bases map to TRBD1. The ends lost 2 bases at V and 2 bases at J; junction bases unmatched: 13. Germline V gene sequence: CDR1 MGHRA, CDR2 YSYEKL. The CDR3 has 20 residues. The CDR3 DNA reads TGCGCCAGCAGCCAAACAACCGGGACAGGGGGCATTGGAACTGGAAACACCATATATTTT. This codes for CASSQTTGTGGIGTGNTIYF.

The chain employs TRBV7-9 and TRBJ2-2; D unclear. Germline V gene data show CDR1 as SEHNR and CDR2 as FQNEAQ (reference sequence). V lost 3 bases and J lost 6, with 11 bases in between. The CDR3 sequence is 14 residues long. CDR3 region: CASSFTELAGELFF. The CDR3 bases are TGTGCCAGCAGCTTTACGGAACTCGCCGGGGAGCTGTTTTTT. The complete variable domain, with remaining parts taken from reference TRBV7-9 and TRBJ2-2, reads DTGVSQNPRHKITKRGQNVTFRCDPISEHNRLYWYRQTLGQGPEFLTYFQNEAQLEKSRLLSDRFSAERPKGSFSTLEIQRTEQGDSAMYLCASSFTELAGELFFGEGSRLTVL.

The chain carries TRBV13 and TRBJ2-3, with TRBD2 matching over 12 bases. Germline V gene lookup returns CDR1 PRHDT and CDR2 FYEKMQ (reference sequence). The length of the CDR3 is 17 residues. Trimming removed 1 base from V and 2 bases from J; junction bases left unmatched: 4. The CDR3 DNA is TGTGCCAGCAGCTTAGAAGGGACTAGCGGGCACACAGATACGCAGTATTTT. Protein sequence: CASSLEGTSGHTDTQYF. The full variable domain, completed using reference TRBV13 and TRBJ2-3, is AAGVIQSPRHLIKEKRETATLKCYPIPRHDTVYWYQQGPGQDPQFLISFYEKMQSDKGSIPDRFSAQQFSDYHSELNMSSLELGDSALYFCASSLEGTSGHTDTQYFGPGTRLTVL.

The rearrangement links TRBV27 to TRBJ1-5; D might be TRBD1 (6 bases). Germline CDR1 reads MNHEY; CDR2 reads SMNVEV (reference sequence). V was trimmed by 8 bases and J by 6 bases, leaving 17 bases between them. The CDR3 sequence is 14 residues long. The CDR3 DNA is TGTGCCAGCGGATTGGCAGGGGATGGTCAGCCCCAGCATTTT. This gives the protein CASGLAGDGQPQHF.

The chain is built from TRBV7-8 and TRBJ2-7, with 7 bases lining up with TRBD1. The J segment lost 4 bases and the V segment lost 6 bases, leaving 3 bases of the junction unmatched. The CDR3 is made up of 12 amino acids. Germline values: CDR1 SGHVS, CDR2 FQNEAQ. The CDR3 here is CASRTGIYEQYF. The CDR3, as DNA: TGTGCCAGCAGGACAGGGATATACGAGCAGTACTTC.

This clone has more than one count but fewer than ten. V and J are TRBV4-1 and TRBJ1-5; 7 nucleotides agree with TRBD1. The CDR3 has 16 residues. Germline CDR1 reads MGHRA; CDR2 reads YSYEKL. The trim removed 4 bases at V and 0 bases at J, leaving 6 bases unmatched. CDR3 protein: CASSRLQGFSNQPQHF. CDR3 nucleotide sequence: TGCGCCAGCAGCCGATTACAGGGGTTTAGCAATCAGCCCCAGCATTTT.

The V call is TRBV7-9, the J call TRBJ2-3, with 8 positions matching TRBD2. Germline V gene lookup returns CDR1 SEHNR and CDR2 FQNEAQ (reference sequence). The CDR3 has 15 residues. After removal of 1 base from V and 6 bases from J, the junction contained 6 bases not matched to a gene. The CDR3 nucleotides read TGTGCCAGCAGCTTAGGGGGCGGCGGGAGGGATACGCAGTATTTT. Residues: CASSLGGGGRDTQYF.

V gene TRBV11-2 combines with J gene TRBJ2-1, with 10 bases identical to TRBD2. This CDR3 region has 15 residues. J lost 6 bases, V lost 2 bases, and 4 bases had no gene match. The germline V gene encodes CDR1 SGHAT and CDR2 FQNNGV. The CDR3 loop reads CASSLLSGRANEQFF. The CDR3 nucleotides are TGTGCCAGCAGCTTACTAAGCGGGAGGGCCAATGAGCAGTTCTTC.

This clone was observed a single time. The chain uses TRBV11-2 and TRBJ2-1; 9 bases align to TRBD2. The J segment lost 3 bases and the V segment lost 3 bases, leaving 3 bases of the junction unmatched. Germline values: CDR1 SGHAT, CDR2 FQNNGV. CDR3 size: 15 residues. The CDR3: CASSLAGGNYNEQFF. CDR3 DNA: TGTGCCAGCAGCTTGGCGGGAGGGAACTACAATGAGCAGTTCTTC.

CDR3 sequence: CASSPAGGPPDTQYF. The CDR3 nucleotides read TGCGCCAGCAGCCCAGCGGGAGGGCCCCCCGATACGCAGTATTTT. The chain joins TRBV10-1 to TRBJ2-3, with 10 nucleotides matching TRBD2. Germline V gene data show CDR1 as WNHNN and CDR2 as SYGVQD (reference sequence). The CDR3 sequence is 15 residues long. V shed 6 bases, J shed 6 bases, and the junction held 9 bases outside the gene matches.

The CDR3 DNA reads TGTGCCAGCAGCTTCGGACCCAATGAGCAGTTCTTC. It specifies CASSFGPNEQFF. The J gene is TRBJ2-1, the V gene TRBV4-2; no firm D call. The CDR3 consists of 12 residues. CDR1 and CDR2 (germline): LGHNA, YNFKEQ. V lost 5 bases, J lost 6 bases, and 8 bases lay in between.

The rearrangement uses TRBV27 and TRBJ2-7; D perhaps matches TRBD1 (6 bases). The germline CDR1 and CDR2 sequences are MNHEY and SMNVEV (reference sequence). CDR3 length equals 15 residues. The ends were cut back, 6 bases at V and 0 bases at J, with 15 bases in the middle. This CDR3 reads CASRPGQTNSYEQYF. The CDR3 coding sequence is TGTGCCAGCAGGCCCGGACAGACTAACTCCTACGAGCAGTACTTC.

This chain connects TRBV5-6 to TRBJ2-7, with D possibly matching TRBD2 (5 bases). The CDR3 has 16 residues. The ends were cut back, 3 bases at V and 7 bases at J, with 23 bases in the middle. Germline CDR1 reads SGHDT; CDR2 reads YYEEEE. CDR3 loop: CASSSTGRTSGWEQYF. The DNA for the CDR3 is TGTGCCAGCAGCTCCACGGGAAGAACATCGGGGTGGGAGCAGTACTTC.

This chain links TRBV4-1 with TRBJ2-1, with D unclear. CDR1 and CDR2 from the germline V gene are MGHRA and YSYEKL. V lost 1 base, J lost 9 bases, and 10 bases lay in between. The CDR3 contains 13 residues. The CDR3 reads CASSQVGLAEQFF. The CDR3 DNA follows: TGCGCCAGCAGCCAAGTTGGGCTGGCTGAGCAGTTCTTC.

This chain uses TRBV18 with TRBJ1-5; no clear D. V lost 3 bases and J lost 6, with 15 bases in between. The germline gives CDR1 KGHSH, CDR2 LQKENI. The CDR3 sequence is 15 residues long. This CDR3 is CASSPRKLAGQPQHF. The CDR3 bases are TGTGCCAGCTCACCGAGAAAGCTAGCGGGTCAGCCCCAGCATTTT. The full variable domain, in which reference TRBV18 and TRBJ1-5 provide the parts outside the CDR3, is NAGVMQNPRHLVRRRGQEARLRCSPMKGHSHVYWYRQLPEEGLKFMVYLQKENIIDESGMPKERFSAEFPKEGPSILRIQQVVRGDSAAYFCASSPRKLAGQPQHFGDGTRLSIL.

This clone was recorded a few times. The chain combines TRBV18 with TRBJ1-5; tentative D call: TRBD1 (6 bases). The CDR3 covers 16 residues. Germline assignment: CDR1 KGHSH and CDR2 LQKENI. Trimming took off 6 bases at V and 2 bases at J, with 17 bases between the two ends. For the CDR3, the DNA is TGTGCCAGCTCCACCACCTACAGGGATGGCAATCAGCCCCAGCATTTT. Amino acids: CASSTTYRDGNQPQHF.

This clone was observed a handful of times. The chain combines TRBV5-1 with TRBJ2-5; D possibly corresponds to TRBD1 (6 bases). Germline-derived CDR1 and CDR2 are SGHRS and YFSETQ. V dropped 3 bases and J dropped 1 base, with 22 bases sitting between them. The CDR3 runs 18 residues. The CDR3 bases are TGCGCCAGCAGCTCCGTGGGGATAAGGACAGACTTCCAAGAGACCCAGTACTTC. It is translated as CASSSVGIRTDFQETQYF.

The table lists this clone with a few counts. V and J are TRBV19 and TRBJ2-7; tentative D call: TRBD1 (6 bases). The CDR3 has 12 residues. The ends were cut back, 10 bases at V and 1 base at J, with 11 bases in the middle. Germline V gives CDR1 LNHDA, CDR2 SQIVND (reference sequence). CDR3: CATSQGSYEQYF. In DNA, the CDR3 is TGTGCCACGTCGCAGGGGTCCTACGAGCAGTACTTC.

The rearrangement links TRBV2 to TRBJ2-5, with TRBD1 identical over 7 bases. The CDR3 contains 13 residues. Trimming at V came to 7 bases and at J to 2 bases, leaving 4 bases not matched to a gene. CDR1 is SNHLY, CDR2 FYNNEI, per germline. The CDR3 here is CASTRDRQETQYF. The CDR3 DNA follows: TGTGCCAGCACCCGGGACAGACAAGAGACCCAGTACTTC. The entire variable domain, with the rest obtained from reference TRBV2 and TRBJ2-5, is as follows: EPEVTQTPSHQVTQMGQEVILRCVPISNHLYFYWYRQILGQKVEFLVSFYNNEISEKSEIFDDQFSVERPDGSNFTLKIRSTKLEDSAMYFCASTRDRQETQYFGPGTRLLVL.

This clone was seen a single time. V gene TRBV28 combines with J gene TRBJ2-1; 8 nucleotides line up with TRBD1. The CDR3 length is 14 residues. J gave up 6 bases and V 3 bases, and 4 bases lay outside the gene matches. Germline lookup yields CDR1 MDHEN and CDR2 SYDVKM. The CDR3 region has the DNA TGTGCCAGCAGTTTCCTTCAGGGGGCCAATGAGCAGTTCTTC. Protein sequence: CASSFLQGANEQFF.

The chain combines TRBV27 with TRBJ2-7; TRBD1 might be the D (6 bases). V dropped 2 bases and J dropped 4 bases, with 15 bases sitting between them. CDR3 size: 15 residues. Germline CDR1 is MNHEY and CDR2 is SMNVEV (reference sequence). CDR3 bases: TGTGCCAGCAGTTTAACTCCGGGACACAGATACGAGCAGTACTTC. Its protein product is CASSLTPGHRYEQYF.

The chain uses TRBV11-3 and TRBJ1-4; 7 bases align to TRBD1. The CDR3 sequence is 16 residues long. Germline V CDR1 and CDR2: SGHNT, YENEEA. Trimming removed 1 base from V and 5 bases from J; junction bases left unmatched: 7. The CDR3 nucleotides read TGTGCCAGCAGCTTAGTGGTCGACAGGGTAAATGAAAAACTGTTTTTT. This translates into CASSLVVDRVNEKLFF.

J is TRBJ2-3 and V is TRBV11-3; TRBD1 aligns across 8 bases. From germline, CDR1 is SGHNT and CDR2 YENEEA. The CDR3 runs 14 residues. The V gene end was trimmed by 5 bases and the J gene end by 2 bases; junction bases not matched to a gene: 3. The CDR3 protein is CASSGQGYTDTQYF. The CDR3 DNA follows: TGTGCCAGCAGCGGACAGGGATACACAGATACGCAGTATTTT. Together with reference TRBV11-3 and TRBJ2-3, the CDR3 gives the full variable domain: EAGVVQSPRYKIIEKKQPVAFWCNPISGHNTLYWYLQNLGQGPELLIRYENEEAVDDSQLPKDRFSAERLKGVDSTLKIQPAELGDSAVYLCASSGQGYTDTQYFGPGTRLTVL.

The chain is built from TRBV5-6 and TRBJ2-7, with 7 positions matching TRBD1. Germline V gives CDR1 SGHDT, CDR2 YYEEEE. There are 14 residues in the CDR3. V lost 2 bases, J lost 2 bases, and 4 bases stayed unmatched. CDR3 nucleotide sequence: TGTGCCAGCAGCTTCGGCAGGGGGACCTACGAGCAGTACTTC. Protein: CASSFGRGTYEQYF.